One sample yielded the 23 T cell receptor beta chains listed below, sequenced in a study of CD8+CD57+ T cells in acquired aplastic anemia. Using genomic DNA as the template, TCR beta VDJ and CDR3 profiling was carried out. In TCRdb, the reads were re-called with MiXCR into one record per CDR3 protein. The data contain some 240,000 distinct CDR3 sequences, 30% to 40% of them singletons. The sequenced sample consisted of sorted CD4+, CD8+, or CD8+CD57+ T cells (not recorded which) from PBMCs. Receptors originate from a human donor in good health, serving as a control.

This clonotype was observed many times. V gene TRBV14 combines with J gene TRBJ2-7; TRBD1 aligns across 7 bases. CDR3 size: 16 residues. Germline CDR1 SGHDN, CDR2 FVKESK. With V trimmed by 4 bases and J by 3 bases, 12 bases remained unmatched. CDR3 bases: TGTGCCAGCAGCCGCATCTCCCTAGACAGGGACTACGAGCAGTACTTC. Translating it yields CASSRISLDRDYEQYF.

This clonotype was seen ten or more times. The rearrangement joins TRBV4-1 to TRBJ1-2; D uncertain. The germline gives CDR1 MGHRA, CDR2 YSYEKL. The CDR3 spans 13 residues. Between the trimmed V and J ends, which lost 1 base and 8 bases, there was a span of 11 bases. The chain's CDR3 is CASSQALFPGYTF. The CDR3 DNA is TGCGCCAGCAGCCAAGCTTTATTTCCGGGCTACACCTTC.

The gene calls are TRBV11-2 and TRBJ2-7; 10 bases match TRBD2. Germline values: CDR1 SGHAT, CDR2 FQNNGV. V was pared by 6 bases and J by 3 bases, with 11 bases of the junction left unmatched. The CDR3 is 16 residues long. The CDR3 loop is CASRAPGLARVYEQYF. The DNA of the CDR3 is TGTGCCAGCAGAGCTCCGGGACTAGCGCGGGTCTACGAGCAGTACTTC.

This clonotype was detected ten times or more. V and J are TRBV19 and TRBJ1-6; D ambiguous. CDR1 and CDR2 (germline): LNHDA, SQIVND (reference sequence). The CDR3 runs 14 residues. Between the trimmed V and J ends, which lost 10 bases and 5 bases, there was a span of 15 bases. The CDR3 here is CATKRTVDNSPLHF. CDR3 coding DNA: TGTGCCACCAAGCGGACGGTTGATAATTCACCCCTCCACTTT.

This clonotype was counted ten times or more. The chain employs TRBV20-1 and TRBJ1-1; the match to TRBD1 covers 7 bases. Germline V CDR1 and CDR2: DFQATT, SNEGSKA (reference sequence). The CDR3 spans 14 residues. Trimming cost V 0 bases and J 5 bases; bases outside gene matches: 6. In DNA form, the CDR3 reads TGCAGTGCTAGAGAAAGACAGGGAATTACTGAAGCTTTCTTT. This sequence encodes CSARERQGITEAFF.

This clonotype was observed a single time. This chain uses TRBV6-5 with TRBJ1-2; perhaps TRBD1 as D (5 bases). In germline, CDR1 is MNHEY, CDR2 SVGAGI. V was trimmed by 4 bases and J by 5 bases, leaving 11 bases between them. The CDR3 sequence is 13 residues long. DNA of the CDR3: TGTGCCAGCAGTTTCTCGGGGGGATATGGCTACACCTTC. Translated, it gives CASSFSGGYGYTF.

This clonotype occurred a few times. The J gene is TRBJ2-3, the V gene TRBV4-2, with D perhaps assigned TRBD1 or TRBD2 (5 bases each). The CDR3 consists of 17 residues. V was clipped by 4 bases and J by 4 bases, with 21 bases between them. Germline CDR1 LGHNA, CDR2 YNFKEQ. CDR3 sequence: CASSPPLGGGLADTQYF. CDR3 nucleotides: TGTGCCAGCAGCCCGCCCCTTGGTGGGGGATTGGCAGATACGCAGTATTTT.

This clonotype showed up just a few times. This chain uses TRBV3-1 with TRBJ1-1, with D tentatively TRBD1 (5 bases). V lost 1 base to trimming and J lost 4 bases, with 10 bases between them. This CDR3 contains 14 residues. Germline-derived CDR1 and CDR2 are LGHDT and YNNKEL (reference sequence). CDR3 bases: TGTGCCAGCAGCCAAGCAGGGTGGGGCACTGAAGCTTTCTTT. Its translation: CASSQAGWGTEAFF.

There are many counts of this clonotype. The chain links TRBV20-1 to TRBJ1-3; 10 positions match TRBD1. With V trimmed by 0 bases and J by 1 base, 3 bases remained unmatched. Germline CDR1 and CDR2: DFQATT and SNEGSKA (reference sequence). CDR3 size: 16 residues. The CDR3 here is CSARDRQGASGNTIYF. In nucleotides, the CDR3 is TGCAGTGCTAGAGATCGACAGGGGGCATCTGGAAACACCATATATTTT.

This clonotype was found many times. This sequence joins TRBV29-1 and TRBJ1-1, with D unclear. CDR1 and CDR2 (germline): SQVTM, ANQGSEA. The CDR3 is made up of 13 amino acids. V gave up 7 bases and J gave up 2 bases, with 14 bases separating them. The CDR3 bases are TGCAGCGCGTGTGTGGACCCCAACACTGAAGCTTTCTTT. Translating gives CSACVDPNTEAFF.

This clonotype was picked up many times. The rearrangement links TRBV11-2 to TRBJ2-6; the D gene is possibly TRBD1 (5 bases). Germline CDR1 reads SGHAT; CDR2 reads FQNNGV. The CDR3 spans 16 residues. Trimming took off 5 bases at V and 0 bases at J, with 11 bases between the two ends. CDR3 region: CASSPRQISGANVLTF. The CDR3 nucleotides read TGTGCCAGCAGCCCCCGACAGATCTCTGGGGCCAACGTCCTGACTTTC.

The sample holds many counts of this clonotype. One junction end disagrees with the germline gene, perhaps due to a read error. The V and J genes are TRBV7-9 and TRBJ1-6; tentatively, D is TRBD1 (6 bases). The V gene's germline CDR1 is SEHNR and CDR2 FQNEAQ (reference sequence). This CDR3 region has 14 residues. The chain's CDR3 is CASTGQFIGSPPHF. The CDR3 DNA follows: TGTGCCAGCACCGGACAGTTTATAGGTTCACCCCCCCACTTT.

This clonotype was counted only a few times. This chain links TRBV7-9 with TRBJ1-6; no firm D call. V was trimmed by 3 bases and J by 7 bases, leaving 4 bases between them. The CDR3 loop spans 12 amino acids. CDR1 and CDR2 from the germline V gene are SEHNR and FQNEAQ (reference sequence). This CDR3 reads CASSFINSPLHF. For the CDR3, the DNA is TGTGCCAGCAGCTTCATCAATTCACCCCTCCACTTT.

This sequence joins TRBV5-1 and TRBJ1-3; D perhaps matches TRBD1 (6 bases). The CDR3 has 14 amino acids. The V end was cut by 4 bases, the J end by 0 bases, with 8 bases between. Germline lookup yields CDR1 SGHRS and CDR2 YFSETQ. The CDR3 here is CASSQTGSGNTIYF. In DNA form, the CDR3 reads TGCGCCAGCAGCCAGACAGGCTCTGGAAACACCATATATTTT.

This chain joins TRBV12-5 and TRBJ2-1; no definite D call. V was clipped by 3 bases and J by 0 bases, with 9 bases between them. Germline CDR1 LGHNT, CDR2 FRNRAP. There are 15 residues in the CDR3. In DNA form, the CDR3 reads TGTGCTAGTGGTTTAGGTGTTAGCTCCTACAATGAGCAGTTCTTC. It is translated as CASGLGVSSYNEQFF.

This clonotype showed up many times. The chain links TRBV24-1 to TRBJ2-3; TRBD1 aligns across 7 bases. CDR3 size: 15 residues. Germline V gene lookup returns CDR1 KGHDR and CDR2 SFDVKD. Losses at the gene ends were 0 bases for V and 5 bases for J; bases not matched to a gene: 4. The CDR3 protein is CATSDLDRVGDTQYF. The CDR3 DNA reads TGTGCCACCAGTGATTTGGACAGGGTAGGAGATACGCAGTATTTT.

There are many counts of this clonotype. In nucleotides, the CDR3 is TGTGCCAGCAGAAAAGACGGGGTTGGGTACTTC. Translated, it gives CASRKDGVGYF. This chain joins TRBV6-1 and TRBJ2-7, with a possible D match to TRBD2 (5 bases). CDR1 and CDR2 (germline): MNHNS, SASEGT. The germline V and J ends were trimmed by 6 bases and 12 bases, with 15 bases remaining between them. The CDR3 totals 11 residues.

For the CDR3, the DNA is TGTGCCAGCCAGACGGGACTAGCATACGAGCAGTACTTC. It is translated as CASQTGLAYEQYF. The chain carries TRBV2 and TRBJ2-7; 9 positions match TRBD2. Germline V gives CDR1 SNHLY, CDR2 FYNNEI. Losses at the gene ends were 8 bases for V and 4 bases for J; bases not matched to a gene: 6. The CDR3 contains 13 residues. The full variable domain, in which reference TRBV2 and TRBJ2-7 provide the parts outside the CDR3, is EPEVTQTPSHQVTQMGQEVILRCVPISNHLYFYWYRQILGQKVEFLVSFYNNEISEKSEIFDDQFSVERPDGSNFTLKIRSTKLEDSAMYFCASQTGLAYEQYFGPGTRLTVT.

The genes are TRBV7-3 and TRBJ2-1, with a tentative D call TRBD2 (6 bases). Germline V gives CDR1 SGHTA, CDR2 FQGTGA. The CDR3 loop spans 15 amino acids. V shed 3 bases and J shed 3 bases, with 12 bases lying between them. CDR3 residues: CASSFSAGNYNEQFF. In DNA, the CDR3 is TGTGCCAGCAGCTTCAGCGCGGGAAACTACAATGAGCAGTTCTTC.

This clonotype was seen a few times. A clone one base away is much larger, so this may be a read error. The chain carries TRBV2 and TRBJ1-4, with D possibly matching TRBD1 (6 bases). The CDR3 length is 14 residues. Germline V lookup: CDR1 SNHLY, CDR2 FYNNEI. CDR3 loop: CASRKTGANEELFF. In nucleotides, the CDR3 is TGTGCCAGCAGAAAGACAGGAGCTAATGAAGAACTGTTTTTT.

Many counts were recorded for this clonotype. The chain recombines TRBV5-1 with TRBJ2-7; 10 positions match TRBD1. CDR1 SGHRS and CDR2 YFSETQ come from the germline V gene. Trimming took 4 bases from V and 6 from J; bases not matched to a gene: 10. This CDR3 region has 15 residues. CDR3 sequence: CASSDRSTGGTEQYF. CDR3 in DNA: TGCGCCAGCAGCGATCGTTCGACAGGGGGCACCGAGCAGTACTTC.

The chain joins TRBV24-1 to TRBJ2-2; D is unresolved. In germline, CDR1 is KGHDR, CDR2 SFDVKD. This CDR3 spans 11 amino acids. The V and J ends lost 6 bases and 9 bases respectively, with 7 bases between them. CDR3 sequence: CATSRSRELFF. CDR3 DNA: TGTGCCACCAGTAGGAGTAGGGAGCTGTTTTTT.

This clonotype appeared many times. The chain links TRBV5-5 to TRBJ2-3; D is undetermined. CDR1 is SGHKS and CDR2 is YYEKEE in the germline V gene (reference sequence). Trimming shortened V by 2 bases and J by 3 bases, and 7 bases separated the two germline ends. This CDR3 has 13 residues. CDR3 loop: CASSFITTDTQYF. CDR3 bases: TGTGCCAGCAGCTTTATAACAACAGATACGCAGTATTTT.